These T cell receptor beta chains were read from a single sample in a study of blood T cell repertoires in COVID-19. Produced via immunoSEQ multiplex PCR; TCRdb's table is partial and in-frame only. The profile shows 300,000 to 400,000 clones, around nine tenths of them singletons. The sample was peripheral blood. Receptors originate from a woman aged 55-70 years with COVID-19, enrolled during active disease. CDR3s include the opening cysteine and the closing phenylalanine or tryptophan. A D gene is named only where the DNA matches it firmly. Clone size is not always given. Where it is, it says once, few, many or a class for expanded clones.

d_call	v_call	j_call	clone_size	cdr3_nt	cdr3_aa
TRBD1	TRBV13	TRBJ2-5	NA	TGTGCCAGCAGCTTAGGCCGGGGGACAGGACAAGAGACCCAGTACTTC	CASSLGRGTGQETQYF
TRBD2	TRBV7-6	TRBJ2-1	NA	TGTGCCAGCAGCTTAGCGGGGTCGAGCGGGGGCCCACCCAATGAGCAGTTCTTC	CASSLAGSSGGPPNEQFF
TRBD1	TRBV5-6	TRBJ1-1	once	TGTGCCAGCAGCTTGTTCGACAGGGGGAACACTGAAGCTTTCTTT	CASSLFDRGNTEAFF
TRBD2	TRBV2	TRBJ2-7	few	TGTGCCAGCAGTGTGGAGCGGGGGTCCGCCTACGAGCAGTACTTC	CASSVERGSAYEQYF
NA	TRBV6-4	TRBJ2-6	NA	TGTGCCAGCAGTCTACCTAAGGGAGAGAGGACCGTCCTGACTTTC	CASSLPKGERTVLTF
NA	TRBV19	TRBJ2-7	NA	TGTGCCAGTTTCCGGGGAAACGAGCAGTACTTC	CASFRGNEQYF
NA	TRBV19	TRBJ1-1	NA	TGTGCCAGTAGTATAGTCGGGTCAGGGATTAGGAACACTGAAGCTTTCTTT	CASSIVGSGIRNTEAFF
TRBD2	TRBV24-1	TRBJ2-3	NA	TGTGCCACCGGGGGAGGGACTAGCGGGGGGAGCACAGATACGCAGTATTTT	CATGGGTSGGSTDTQYF
TRBD1	TRBV6-5	TRBJ1-2	NA	TGTGCCAGCAGACGGGACAGCCCTAACTATGGCTACACCTTC	CASRRDSPNYGYTF
NA	TRBV7-9	TRBJ2-7	once	TGTGCCAGCAGCCATAAGGACTGGCTCCCTTACGAGCAGTACTTC	CASSHKDWLPYEQYF
NA	TRBV10-2	TRBJ2-3	once	TGCGCCAGCAGAATGGGACCGGGAGAGCAGTATTTT	CASRMGPGEQYF
NA	TRBV4-1	TRBJ1-2	NA	TGCGCCAGCAGCCAGGGAGTTGTTCGTGGCTACACCTTC	CASSQGVVRGYTF
NA	TRBV18	TRBJ2-5	NA	TGTGCCAGCTTCCCGACGGGCCAAGAGACCCAGTACTTC	CASFPTGQETQYF
NA	TRBV12-5	TRBJ2-1	NA	TGTGCTAGTGGTAGCCGGGGGCAGTTCTTC	CASGSRGQFF
TRBD1	TRBV18	TRBJ2-1	NA	TGTGCCAGCTCACCCTACAGGGGAGCGCGCGATGAGCAGTTCTTC	CASSPYRGARDEQFF
TRBD1	TRBV5-1	TRBJ1-1	NA	TGCGCCAGCAGTTATCAGGGGGCCCCTGAAGCTTTCTTT	CASSYQGAPEAFF
NA	TRBV2	TRBJ1-6	NA	TGTGCCAGCAGGAGACAAACCTCACCCCTCCACTTT	CASRRQTSPLHF
NA	TRBV7-6	TRBJ2-7	NA	TGTGCCAGCAGCCCCCGAACCGGAACAGGGAACTACGAGCAGTACTTC	CASSPRTGTGNYEQYF
NA	TRBV30	TRBJ1-2	NA	TGTGCCTGGAGTGCCGGGTCTACCGACTATGGCTACACCTTC	CAWSAGSTDYGYTF
TRBD2	TRBV11-2	TRBJ2-5	once	TGTGCCAGCAGCTTAGGAGGCGGCCTAGCGGGAACCCAGTACTTC	CASSLGGGLAGTQYF
NA	TRBV29-1	TRBJ1-1	NA	TGCAGCGTAAAGGGACAAATGAACACTGAAGCTTTCTTT	CSVKGQMNTEAFF
TRBD1	TRBV4-1	TRBJ1-5	NA	TGCGCCAGCAGCCAAGTAGTGACCCGCGGACAGGGGAGGGGTCAGCCCCAGCATTTT	CASSQVVTRGQGRGQPQHF
NA	TRBV6-5	TRBJ2-1	NA	TGTGCCAGCGGAGGGACTTATTACAATGAGCAGTTCTTC	CASGGTYYNEQFF
NA	TRBV14	TRBJ2-5	NA	TGTGCCAGCAGTTATTTCCCAGGGACCCAGTACTTC	CASSYFPGTQYF
TRBD1	TRBV5-5	TRBJ2-7	once	TGTGCCAGCAGCTTAACAGGGGTACCCTACGAGCAGTACTTC	CASSLTGVPYEQYF
NA	TRBV7-9	TRBJ1-1	NA	TGTGCCAGCAGCTTGGGACACTCGAACACTGAAGCTTTCTTT	CASSLGHSNTEAFF
NA	TRBV7-3	TRBJ2-5	few	TGTGCCAGCAGCTCACAACCCCGGGACAGCCCCGGGGGGACCCAGTACTTC	CASSSQPRDSPGGTQYF
NA	TRBV4-1	TRBJ1-3	NA	TGCGCCAGCAGCCAAGACCGCGGGGCTGGAAACACCATATATTTT	CASSQDRGAGNTIYF
NA	TRBV29-1	TRBJ2-1	NA	TGCAGCGTGGCAAAGAGGGAGCAGTTCTTC	CSVAKREQFF
NA	TRBV19	TRBJ2-7	NA	TGTGCCAGTAGTATAGTTCAGACTCCACGGGGCGAGCAGTACTTC	CASSIVQTPRGEQYF
NA	TRBV5-8	TRBJ2-3	NA	TGTGCCAGCAGCTTAAGACAGGCCGAACCTGTGACGCAGTATTTT	CASSLRQAEPVTQYF
TRBD1	TRBV7-8	TRBJ2-1	NA	TGTGCCAGCAGCACGACAGGGCACTCCTACAATGAGCAGTTCTTC	CASSTTGHSYNEQFF
TRBD2	TRBV5-4	TRBJ2-2	NA	TGTGCCAGCACTCCAGGTGGGAGCGGGGGGGCGAACACCGGGGAGCTGTTTTTT	CASTPGGSGGANTGELFF